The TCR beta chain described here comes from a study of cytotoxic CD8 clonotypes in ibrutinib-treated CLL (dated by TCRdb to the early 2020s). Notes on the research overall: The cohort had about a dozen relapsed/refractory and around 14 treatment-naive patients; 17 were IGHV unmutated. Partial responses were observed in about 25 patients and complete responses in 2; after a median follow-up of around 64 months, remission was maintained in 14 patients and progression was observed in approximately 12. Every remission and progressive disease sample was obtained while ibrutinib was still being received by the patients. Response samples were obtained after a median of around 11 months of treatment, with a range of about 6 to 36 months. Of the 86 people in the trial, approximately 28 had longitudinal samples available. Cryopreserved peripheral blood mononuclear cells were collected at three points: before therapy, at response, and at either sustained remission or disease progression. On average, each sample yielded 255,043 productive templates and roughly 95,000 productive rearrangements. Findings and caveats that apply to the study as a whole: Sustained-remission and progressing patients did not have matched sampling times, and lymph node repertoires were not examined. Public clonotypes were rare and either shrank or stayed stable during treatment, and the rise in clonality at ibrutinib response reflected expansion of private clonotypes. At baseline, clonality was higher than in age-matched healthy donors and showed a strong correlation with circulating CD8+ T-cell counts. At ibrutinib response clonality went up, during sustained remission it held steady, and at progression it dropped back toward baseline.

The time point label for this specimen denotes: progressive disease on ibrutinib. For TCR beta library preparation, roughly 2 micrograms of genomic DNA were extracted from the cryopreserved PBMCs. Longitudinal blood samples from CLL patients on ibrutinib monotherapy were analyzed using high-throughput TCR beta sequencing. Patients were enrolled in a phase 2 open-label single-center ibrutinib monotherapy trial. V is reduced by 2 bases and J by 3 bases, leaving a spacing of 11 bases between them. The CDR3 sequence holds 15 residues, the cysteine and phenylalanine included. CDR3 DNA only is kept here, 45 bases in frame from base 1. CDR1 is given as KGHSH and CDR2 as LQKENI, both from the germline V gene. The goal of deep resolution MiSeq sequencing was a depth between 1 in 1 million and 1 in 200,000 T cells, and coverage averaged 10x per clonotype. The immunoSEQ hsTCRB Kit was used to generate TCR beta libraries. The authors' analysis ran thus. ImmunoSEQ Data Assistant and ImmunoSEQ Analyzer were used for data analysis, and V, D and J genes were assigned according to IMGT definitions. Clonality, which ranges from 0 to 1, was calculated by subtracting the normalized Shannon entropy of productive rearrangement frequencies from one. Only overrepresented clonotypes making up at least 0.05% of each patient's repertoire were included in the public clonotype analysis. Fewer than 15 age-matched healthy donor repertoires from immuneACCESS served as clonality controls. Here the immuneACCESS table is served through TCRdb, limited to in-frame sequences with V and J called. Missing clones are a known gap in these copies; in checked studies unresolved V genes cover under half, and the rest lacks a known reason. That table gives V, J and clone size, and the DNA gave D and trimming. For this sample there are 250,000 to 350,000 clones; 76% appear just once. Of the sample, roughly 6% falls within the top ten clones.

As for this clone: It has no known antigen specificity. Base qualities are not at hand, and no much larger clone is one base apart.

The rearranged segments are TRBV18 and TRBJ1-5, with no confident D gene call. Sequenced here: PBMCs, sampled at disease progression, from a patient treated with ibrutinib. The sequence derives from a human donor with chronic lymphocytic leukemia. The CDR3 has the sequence CASSPLGRVNQPQHF. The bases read TGTGCCAGCTCACCATTAGGACGGGTCAATCAGCCCCAGCATTTT.